The rows below give T cell receptor beta chains drawn from one sample of a study of blood T cell repertoires in COVID-19. Clones were sequenced by immunoSEQ multiplex PCR, and TCRdb holds only the in-frame ones, with some missing. This table holds 140,000 to 150,000 clones, more than 80% found once. The sequencing sample was made of peripheral blood. The origin of the receptors is a human donor in a cohort sampled during active COVID-19. Each CDR3 is given with its conserved first and last residue. D genes are given only for firm matches. Clone size is stated in some rows and not others, as once, few, many or a class when expanded.

J gene | V gene | D gene | clone size | CDR3 DNA | CDR3 protein
TRBJ2-3 | TRBV30 | TRBD2 | NA | TGTGCCTGGACGGCTAGCGGGAGGGTTGGCACAGATACGCAGTATTTT | CAWTASGRVGTDTQYF
TRBJ1-5 | TRBV6-1 | NA | once | TGTGCCAGCAGTGATCTGGCAGGGGATATTTCGCCCCAGCATTTT | CASSDLAGDISPQHF
TRBJ1-6 | TRBV7-9 | NA | few | TGTGCCAGCAGCCCCGGGGGGAATTCACCCCTCCACTTT | CASSPGGNSPLHF
TRBJ1-1 | TRBV21-1 | NA | NA | TGTGCCAGCAGCGAATTAACAGGGTATGGCACTGAAGCTTTCTTT | CASSELTGYGTEAFF
TRBJ2-3 | TRBV12-3/TRBV12-4 | NA | NA | TGTGCCAGCAGTTTCGGGTCCACAGATACGCAGTATTTT | CASSFGSTDTQYF
TRBJ1-1 | TRBV5-4 | TRBD1 | NA | TGTGCCAGCAGGCGACAGGGCCAGAACACTGAAGCTTTCTTT | CASRRQGQNTEAFF
TRBJ1-2 | TRBV5-1 | TRBD1 | NA | TGCGCCAGCAGCCCTGGACAGGAGGGCTATGGCTACACCTTC | CASSPGQEGYGYTF
TRBJ2-7 | TRBV6-5 | NA | NA | TGTGCAGTGGGGCGGCTCTCATACTACGAGCAGTACTTC | CAVGRLSYYEQYF
TRBJ2-7 | TRBV28 | TRBD2 | NA | TGTGCCAGCAAACTAGCGGGGGGGCCTAAAAACGAGCAGTACTTC | CASKLAGGPKNEQYF
TRBJ1-1 | TRBV19 | TRBD1 | once | TGTGCCAGTAGTACCCGAGACAGGGGCCGGGAAGCTTTCTTT | CASSTRDRGREAFF
TRBJ1-1 | TRBV7-3 | NA | few | TGTGCCAGCAGTTGGGAGCTCCACACTGAAGCTTTCTTT | CASSWELHTEAFF
TRBJ2-2 | TRBV19 | TRBD1 | NA | TGTGCCAGTAGCTCAGGGACAGGAGGAACCGGGGAGCTGTTTTTT | CASSSGTGGTGELFF
TRBJ1-2 | TRBV7-2 | TRBD1 | NA | TGTGCCAGCAGCGAACGGCCAGGGGGTAACTATGGCTACACCTTC | CASSERPGGNYGYTF
TRBJ1-1 | TRBV19 | NA | NA | TGTGCCAGTAGTATGTCCGGGAGGGGAGCTTTCTTT | CASSMSGRGAFF
TRBJ2-1 | TRBV5-1 | NA | NA | TGCGCCAGTAAGGAGGAGGCTAGCGTCAATGAGCAGTTCTTC | CASKEEASVNEQFF
TRBJ1-6 | TRBV18 | TRBD1 | NA | TGTGCCAGCTCACCACCTTCCGGGACAGGGGGCCATTCACCCCTCCACTTT | CASSPPSGTGGHSPLHF
TRBJ1-5 | TRBV10-3 | NA | NA | TGTGCCATCAGGCGGGAGATCAATCAGCCCCAGCATTTT | CAIRREINQPQHF
TRBJ1-6 | TRBV25-1 | NA | NA | TGTGCCAGCAGTGATGTTGGGGGGGATTCACCCCTCCACTTT | CASSDVGGDSPLHF
TRBJ2-3 | TRBV28 | TRBD2 | NA | TGTGCCAGCAGTAAGGCAGCGGGAGGAGCAGATACGCAGTATTTT | CASSKAAGGADTQYF
TRBJ1-1 | TRBV4-1 | NA | few | TGCGCCAGCAGCCAATGGAGCGCTATGAACACTGAAGCTTTCTTT | CASSQWSAMNTEAFF
TRBJ2-7 | TRBV6-6 | NA | NA | TGTGCCAGCAGTGCGACCTACGAGCAGTACTTC | CASSATYEQYF
TRBJ1-4 | TRBV19 | NA | few | TGTGCCAGCAGAGGTGAAGGGGGGGGAAAACTGTTTTTT | CASRGEGGGKLFF
TRBJ2-5 | TRBV6-2/TRBV6-3 | TRBD2 | NA | TGTGCCAGCAGTTTCCGACTAGCGGGGGAAGAGACCCAGTACTTC | CASSFRLAGEETQYF
TRBJ2-5 | TRBV5-5 | TRBD2 | NA | TGTGCCAGCAACCTAAGACTAGCGCCTCAAGAGACCCAGTACTTC | CASNLRLAPQETQYF
TRBJ1-3 | TRBV2 | NA | NA | TGTGCCAGCCTCTGGACAAGCGACTCTGGAAACACCATATATTTT | CASLWTSDSGNTIYF
TRBJ1-6 | TRBV7-2 | NA | NA | TGTGCCAGCAGCTTAGGGCACGGGGGACTTAATTCACCCCTCCACTTT | CASSLGHGGLNSPLHF
TRBJ2-3 | TRBV3-1/TRBV3-2 | NA | NA | TGTGCCAGCAGCCCCCGTCTTGATACGCAGTATTTT | CASSPRLDTQYF
TRBJ1-1 | TRBV2 | NA | NA | TGTGCCAGCAGTGGGACGATCGGGGTCACTGAAGCTTTCTTT | CASSGTIGVTEAFF
TRBJ1-3 | TRBV6-2/TRBV6-3 | NA | NA | TGTGCCAGCAGTTACTCGATTCGGAGGACCTCTGGAAACACCATATATTTT | CASSYSIRRTSGNTIYF
TRBJ2-5 | TRBV29-1 | NA | NA | TGCAGCGTTTCTGGCGGGGAATTGAAGTCGCAGACCCAGTACTTC | CSVSGGELKSQTQYF
TRBJ2-4 | TRBV7-2 | NA | NA | TGTGCCAGCAGCGTCCACACGGGGTCAGAAAACATTCAGTACTTC | CASSVHTGSENIQYF
TRBJ2-1 | TRBV9 | TRBD2 | NA | TGTGCCAGCAGCGTAGAACTACTAGCGGGAGGGAATGAGCAGTTCTTC | CASSVELLAGGNEQFF
TRBJ2-1 | TRBV13 | NA | NA | TGTGCCAGCAGCTCGGGGAGCTCCTACAATGAGCAGTTCTTC | CASSSGSSYNEQFF
TRBJ1-1 | TRBV10-2 | NA | NA | TGCGCCAGCAGTGGGACCCTCGGCGGGGAAGCTTTCTTT | CASSGTLGGEAFF
TRBJ2-7 | TRBV11-3 | NA | NA | TGTGCCAGCAGCCTGGGGGCGGGTGGGGTCCACGAGCAGTACTTC | CASSLGAGGVHEQYF
TRBJ2-5 | TRBV6-6 | NA | NA | TGTGCCAGCAGTTACCTCTTGACACAAGAGACCCAGTACTTC | CASSYLLTQETQYF
TRBJ2-5 | TRBV6-5 | TRBD1 | NA | TGTGCCAGCAGTTACTCGACAGGGATTCCTCCAGAGACCCAGTACTTC | CASSYSTGIPPETQYF
TRBJ2-4 | TRBV3-1/TRBV3-2 | NA | NA | TGTGCCAGCAGCCGGGACTCCTTAAGCGTCATTCAGTACTTC | CASSRDSLSVIQYF
TRBJ2-5 | TRBV3-1/TRBV3-2 | TRBD1 | NA | TGTGCCAGCAGCCAGGGACAGGGTGTAGGCTGGGAGACCCAGTACTTC | CASSQGQGVGWETQYF
TRBJ2-5 | TRBV7-9 | NA | NA | TGTGCCAGCAGCTTGAGAGGGGGTGGAGAGACCCAGTACTTC | CASSLRGGGETQYF
TRBJ2-5 | TRBV5-4 | NA | NA | TGTGCCAGCAGCTCCCCTGGCGAGACCCAGTACTTC | CASSSPGETQYF
TRBJ2-7 | TRBV5-4 | TRBD2 | NA | TGTGCCAGCAGCTTGGATCTAAGCGGGGGGGACGGCTACGAGCAGTACTTC | CASSLDLSGGDGYEQYF
TRBJ1-5 | TRBV28 | TRBD1 | NA | TGTGCCAGCAGTCCCACAGGGGGGGATCAGCCCCAGCATTTT | CASSPTGGDQPQHF
TRBJ2-5 | TRBV30 | TRBD2 | NA | TGTGCCTGGGCTATAGCGGGGAGGGAAGAGACCCAGTACTTC | CAWAIAGREETQYF
TRBJ2-2 | TRBV11-1 | TRBD1 | NA | TGTGCCAGCAGCTGGGGGACAGGGGACACCGGGGAGCTGTTTTTT | CASSWGTGDTGELFF
TRBJ2-1 | TRBV27 | NA | once | TGTGCCAGCAGTTTATTGCATAGTTACAATGAGCAGTTCTTC | CASSLLHSYNEQFF
TRBJ2-7 | TRBV29-1 | TRBD1 | NA | TGCAGCGTCGGACAGGGAGGCAACGAGCAGTACTTC | CSVGQGGNEQYF
TRBJ2-7 | TRBV3-1/TRBV3-2 | TRBD1 | NA | TGTGCCAGCAGCCAAGGGACAGGGTCCCACGAGCAGTACTTC | CASSQGTGSHEQYF
TRBJ2-7 | TRBV5-5 | NA | NA | TGTGCCAGCAGCCGCGAACGGTACGAGCAGTACTTC | CASSRERYEQYF
TRBJ1-1 | TRBV20-1 | TRBD1 | NA | TGCAGTGCTAGTCGCGGGACAGGGGGCGAGAACACTGAAGCTTTCTTT | CSASRGTGGENTEAFF
TRBJ2-2 | TRBV6-1 | TRBD1 | NA | TGTGCCAGCAGTGTAACCGGGACAGGGGTGGACGGGGAGCTGTTTTTT | CASSVTGTGVDGELFF
TRBJ1-6 | TRBV5-8 | NA | NA | TGTGCCAGCAGCTTGTGGGCCGATAATTCACCCCTCCACTTT | CASSLWADNSPLHF
TRBJ2-7 | TRBV6-1 | NA | NA | TGTGCCAGCAGTGACGGGAGAGCCTACGAGCAGTACTTC | CASSDGRAYEQYF
TRBJ2-7 | TRBV28 | TRBD1 | NA | TGTGCCAGCAGCCTACCGGACAGGGGTCCTGACGAGCAGTACTTC | CASSLPDRGPDEQYF
TRBJ1-1 | TRBV29-1 | NA | NA | TGCAGCGTTGAGGGCAGGGGAACAAACACTGAAGCTTTCTTT | CSVEGRGTNTEAFF
TRBJ1-1 | TRBV5-1 | NA | NA | TGCGCCAGCAGCCCCGACGGGGGAGGGTTAGAAGCTTTCTTT | CASSPDGGGLEAFF
TRBJ1-1 | TRBV14 | NA | NA | TGTGCCAGCAGCCCCCGTTCGAAGGGGGAAGCTTTCTTT | CASSPRSKGEAFF